A single sample gave rise to the 3 T cell receptor beta chains below, sequenced in a study of cytotoxic CD8 clonotypes in ibrutinib-treated CLL. Measured with immunoSEQ multiplex PCR; TCRdb has only the in-frame clones, and not every one. The profile shows 29,000 or so clones, 75% to 80% of them singletons. This sample comprised PBMCs, obtained after 36 months of ibrutinib treatment. The source is a human donor with chronic lymphocytic leukemia.

This clone was seen a handful of times. This rearrangement joins TRBV7-9 to TRBJ1-4, with D maybe TRBD1 (5 bases). V shed 4 bases and J shed 8 bases, with 14 bases lying between them. The germline CDR1 and CDR2 sequences are SEHNR and FQNEAQ (reference sequence). The CDR3 length is 14 residues. In nucleotides, the CDR3 is TGTGCCAGCAGCTCCCTGAGGGGTGGGGAAAAACTGTTTTTT. Translated: CASSSLRGGEKLFF. The full variable domain, rest sourced from reference TRBV7-9 and TRBJ1-4, is DTGVSQNPRHKITKRGQNVTFRCDPISEHNRLYWYRQTLGQGPEFLTYFQNEAQLEKSRLLSDRFSAERPKGSFSTLEIQRTEQGDSAMYLCASSSLRGGEKLFFGSGTQLSVL.

The rearrangement uses TRBV9 and TRBJ1-5, with D possibly TRBD1 on 6 matching bases. Between the trimmed V and J ends, which lost 3 bases and 2 bases, there was a span of 6 bases. In germline, CDR1 is SGDLS, CDR2 YYNGEE. This CDR3 is built from 13 residues. CDR3 sequence reads: CASSGQGNQPQHF. For the CDR3, the DNA is TGTGCCAGCAGCGGACAGGGCAATCAGCCCCAGCATTTT.

The chain joins TRBV19 to TRBJ1-2; 8 bases match TRBD1. This CDR3 has 14 residues. Germline CDR1 reads LNHDA; CDR2 reads SQIVND (reference sequence). After removal of 8 bases from V and 5 bases from J, the junction contained 10 bases not matched to a gene. The CDR3 loop is CASYAQDRGYGYTF. Here the CDR3 DNA reads TGTGCCAGTTACGCCCAAGACAGGGGTTATGGCTACACCTTC.